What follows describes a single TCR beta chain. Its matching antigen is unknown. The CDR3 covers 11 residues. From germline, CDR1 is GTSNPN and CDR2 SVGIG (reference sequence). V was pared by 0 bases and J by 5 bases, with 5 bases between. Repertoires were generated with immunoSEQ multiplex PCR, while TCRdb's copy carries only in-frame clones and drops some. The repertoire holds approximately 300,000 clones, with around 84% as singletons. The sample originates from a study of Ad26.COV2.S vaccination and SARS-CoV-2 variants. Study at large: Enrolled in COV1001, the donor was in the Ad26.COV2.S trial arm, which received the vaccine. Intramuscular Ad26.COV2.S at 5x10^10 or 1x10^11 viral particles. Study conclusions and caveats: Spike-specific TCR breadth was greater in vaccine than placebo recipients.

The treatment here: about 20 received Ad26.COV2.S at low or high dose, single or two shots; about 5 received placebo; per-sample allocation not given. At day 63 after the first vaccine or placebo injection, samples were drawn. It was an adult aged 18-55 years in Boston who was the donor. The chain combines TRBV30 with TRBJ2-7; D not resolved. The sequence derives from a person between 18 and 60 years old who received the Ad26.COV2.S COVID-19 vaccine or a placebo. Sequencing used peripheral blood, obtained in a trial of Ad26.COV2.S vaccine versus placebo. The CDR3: CAWSVDHEQYF. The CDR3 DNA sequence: TGTGCCTGGAGTGTAGATCACGAGCAGTACTTC.